The source of this TCR beta chain is a study of T cells in Graves' hyperthyroidism and ophthalmopathy (dated by TCRdb to 2018 to 2020). Study-level background: Peripheral blood was sampled at the time of initial diagnosis, prior to any treatment. Prospective prediction of ophthalmopathy was tested in an independent validation cohort of 18 to 20 hyperthyroidism patients and 17 patients who later progressed to ophthalmopathy. According to the paper, TCR Vbeta CDR3 sequencing was carried out on some 140 peripheral blood samples, which came from under 50 ophthalmopathy, approximately 72 hyperthyroidism and approximately 17 progressor patients. Thyroid tissue and blood T-cell repertoires from about six Graves' hyperthyroidism patients were also compared in the study. The 100 or so discovery patients were randomly split 7:3 into training and test sets. A discovery cohort of approximately 97 patients, about 43 with Graves' ophthalmopathy and more than 55 with stable Graves' hyperthyroidism, was used to find distinguishing TCR V-J signatures. Once sampling was done, hyperthyroidism patients were given methimazole at a starting dose of 30 mg daily, whereas ophthalmopathy patients were given high-dose intravenous methylprednisolone. Findings and caveats that apply to the study as a whole: A 13 V-J signature model separated ophthalmopathy from stable hyperthyroidism, with 87.88% sensitivity and 81.08% specificity in cross-validation and 80%/75% in testing. Most expanded thyroid clonotypes (frequency above 0.001) were also detected in blood, a finding suggesting that blood repertoires may reflect thyroid immune responses. During validation, the model predicted progression to ophthalmopathy a median of around 6 months ahead of onset, with approximately 71% sensitivity and almost 75% specificity. No statistical method was used to set the sample size in advance, and investigators knew the group allocation.

Stable Graves' hyperthyroidism was defined as the absence of progression to ophthalmopathy over 18 months of follow-up. Hyperthyroidism patients were newly diagnosed, had a disease duration of under 2 months, and were aged 18 to 65 years. The study excluded patients with uncontrolled infections, other autoimmune diseases, pregnancy or lactation. Clinical symptoms, serum thyroxine and TRAb, thyroid ultrasound, and orbital computed tomography formed the basis for the diagnoses. Ficoll-Paque density gradient centrifugation was used to isolate PBMCs from around 10 ml of fresh peripheral blood. Total RNA was extracted with Trizol reagent, and quality was checked on an Agilent 2100 Bioanalyzer. The sample holds a few counts of this clonotype. Its antigen is currently not known. No base quality values were provided; no much bigger clone lies one nucleotide off. TCR beta CDR3 regions were amplified from RNA transcripts. The TCR CDR3 was subjected to a first round of RT-PCR using the HTBI primer set and the Qiagen OneStep RT-PCR kit. Libraries were constructed in a second round of multiplex PCR, after which size selection and purification were performed. Libraries were sequenced paired-end with 100 bp reads on an Illumina HiSeq2000. Per the source publication's procedure: Raw data were processed with SOAPnuke, discarding reads with adapters, uncalled bases, mean Phred below 15, or no exact constant-primer or identifier match. High-quality paired reads were merged using COPE v1.2.5, and each unique nucleotide sequence was defined as a clonotype. MiTCR v1.1 was used to align the clonotypes against IMGT TRBV, TRBD and TRBJ reference segments. Only V-J combinations with frequency above 0.0001, covering 99.2% of repertoires, were analysed. The TCS score was defined as the ratio of F50 (clonal expansion) to E x V (chaos), calculated using BLOSUM62-based TCRdist between CDR3 peptides within each V-J. Welch's t-statistics and random forest reduced fewer than 600 V-J features to about 12, which were used in a naive Bayes classifier (R e1071). TCRdb reanalyzed the raw reads on its own, using fastp at Q25 for trimming and MiXCR for clone calling, and kept in-frame beta chains. Here each entry gathers all rows of one CDR3 protein and keeps the most common genes and DNA. The V and J calls here are based on TCRdb, not the publication. Recorded for this sample are over 500,000 distinct CDR3 sequences; 12% to 15% of them occurred a single time. Approximately 15% of the sample is taken by the ten largest.

The sample was blood. The TCR originated in a woman between 40 and 55 years old with Graves' hyperthyroidism.

The CDR3 reads CASSESGQGYEQYF. The nucleotide sequence is given as TGCGCCAGCAGTGAGTCGGGACAGGGGTACGAGCAGTACTTC. The rearrangement combines TRBV10-2 with TRBJ2-7; the junction holds 10 bases that match TRBD1. Looking up the germline V gene yields CDR1 WSHSY and CDR2 SAAADI. For this chain, trimming is 0 bases at the V end and 4 bases at the J end, and the number of junction bases without a gene match is 0. The CDR3 runs 14 residues from the cysteine to the phenylalanine. Only CDR3 DNA is held: 42 bases, read in frame from base 1.